The sequence of this T cell receptor beta chain was determined in a study of identical twins. Overall study results and limits: Analyses based on zero insertions could be partly confounded by invariant MAIT and iNKT cells. Carriage of fewer insertions was seen in abundant cord blood beta clonotypes, whereas memory repertoires showed none.

V lost 6 bases to trimming and J lost 4 bases, with 10 bases between them. This CDR3 region has 13 residues. TCRdb called the 5' RACE reads again in MiXCR, with one record for every CDR3 protein. The sample records 700,000 or so distinct CDR3 sequences, around 8.6% being singletons. As to this clonotype: Its antigen remains unknown.

This sample was also put to use in a study of yellow fever vaccine responses in identical twins. That paper notes: As reported, the vaccine T cell response of twins seemed partly convergent and partly personalized.

Source material: PBMCs. This chain uses TRBV12-3 or TRBV12-4 with TRBJ1-5; D gene uncertain. The source of this sequence is a woman between 18 and 29 years old in good health. In DNA, the CDR3 is TGTGCCAGCAGCCGACTAGGGAATCAGCCCCAGCATTTT. As protein: CASSRLGNQPQHF.